The TCR beta chain under discussion was sequenced for a study of control samples from healthy donors and cancer patients. Germline CDR1 is WNHNN and CDR2 is SYGVQD (reference sequence). V dropped 6 bases and J dropped 0 bases, with 12 bases sitting between them. The CDR3 sequence is 15 residues long. Measured with immunoSEQ multiplex PCR; TCRdb has only the in-frame clones, and not every one. The sample carries about 140,000 clones, roughly nine tenths recorded once. Material for sequencing was blood. This clonotype was obtained from a woman in her twenties or thirties in good health. The chain is built from TRBV10-1 and TRBJ2-4; D gene ambiguous. The CDR3 bases are TGCGCCAGCAGGCGTATGGCATTAGCCAAAAACATTCAGTACTTC. It encodes CASRRMALAKNIQYF.